Below, one TCR beta chain is given with its context. The target antigen is unknown. This entry is derived from a study of T cell responses to AZD1222 COVID-19 vaccine. Findings and caveats of the study: Recipients of AZD1222 seropositive at baseline numbered only 5 or 6. In a largely white British group with more females than males, clonal diversity was possibly underestimated.

J lost 3 bases, V lost 3 bases, and 8 bases had no gene match. The CDR3 sequence is 15 residues long. Per the germline V gene, CDR1 is LNHDA and CDR2 is SQIVND (reference sequence). Generated by immunoSEQ multiplex PCR, the TCRdb table keeps only in-frame clones and is missing some. The sample lists about 170,000 clones, roughly 89% occurring once. Sequenced here: peripheral blood, sampled 28 days after the second AZD1222 dose. The chain couples TRBV19 to TRBJ2-7; 7 bases map to TRBD2. The sequence was obtained from an adult who received the AZD1222 COVID-19 vaccine. The CDR3 sequence: CASSMGTIPFYEQYF. The DNA for the CDR3 is TGTGCCAGTAGTATGGGGACTATTCCTTTCTACGAGCAGTACTTC.